This T cell receptor (beta chain) was identified in a study of T cell responses to AZD1222 COVID-19 vaccine. CDR3 size: 14 residues. V gave up 4 bases and J gave up 3 bases; unmatched junction bases: 3. CDR1 and CDR2 (germline): MGHRA, YSYEKL. TCRdb keeps only in-frame clones here, not all; method: immunoSEQ multiplex PCR. The table has roughly 93,000 clones, 80% to 90% seen once. The chain joins TRBV4-1 to TRBJ2-7; 10 bases match TRBD2. The clonotype comes from an adult in good health. This material consisted of peripheral blood, taken on day 0 of AZD1222 vaccination. The CDR3 DNA reads as TGCGCCAGCAGCCCCTGGACTAGCGGCTACGAGCAGTACTTC. As protein: CASSPWTSGYEQYF.